This is a list of T cell receptor beta chains from one sample in a study of Ad26.COV2.S vaccination and SARS-CoV-2 variants. The assay was immunoSEQ multiplex PCR, and TCRdb's table has in-frame clones only and misses some. The data show about 400,000 clones, roughly four fifths seen once. This sample comprised peripheral blood, obtained in a trial of Ad26.COV2.S vaccine versus placebo. The receptors shown here come from a person between 18 and 65 years old who received the Ad26.COV2.S COVID-19 vaccine or a placebo. CDR3s include the opening cysteine and the closing phenylalanine or tryptophan. A D gene is named only where the DNA matches it firmly.

. | TRBJ1-3 | TRBV3-1/TRBV3-2 | CASSQGASGNTIYF
. | TRBJ1-5 | TRBV18 | CASSPQGDQPQHF
TRBD1 | TRBJ2-7 | TRBV5-1 | CASSGGQGFYEQYF
. | TRBJ2-7 | TRBV3-1/TRBV3-2 | CASSQKIGRLRPKYYEQYF
. | TRBJ2-1 | TRBV7-3 | CASSLSGMRGSEQFF
. | TRBJ2-6 | TRBV19 | CASSINGAGQYFSGANVLTF
. | TRBJ2-3 | TRBV4-1 | CASSPQGAADTQYF
. | TRBJ2-5 | TRBV18 | CASSGGDQETQYF
. | TRBJ2-3 | TRBV2 | CASTPKRWGTDTQYF
. | TRBJ1-1 | TRBV12-3/TRBV12-4 | CASSFGGYTEAFF
TRBD2 | TRBJ2-2 | TRBV6-5 | CAIWVAGTGELFF
. | TRBJ1-5 | TRBV6-2/TRBV6-3 | CASSYSPDRSNQPQHF
TRBD2 | TRBJ2-3 | TRBV5-1 | CASSFSGGGTDTQYF
TRBD2 | TRBJ2-7 | TRBV5-6 | CASSWGLAGGPNEQYF
. | TRBJ1-2 | TRBV5-6 | CASSFATYGYTF
TRBD1 | TRBJ1-1 | TRBV5-1 | CASSFDRGNTEAFF
. | TRBJ2-7 | TRBV7-9 | CASSATGSYEQYF
. | TRBJ1-6 | TRBV6-5 | CASRLDSGNSPLHF
. | TRBJ1-6 | TRBV7-3 | CASSLNTGPLHF
. | TRBJ2-2 | TRBV9 | CASSVLSGGPYRTGELFF
. | TRBJ1-1 | TRBV29-1 | CSVRGNVVNTEAFF
. | TRBJ1-5 | TRBV4-2 | CASSQDWVFNQPQHF
. | TRBJ2-7 | TRBV12-5 | CASGQGQREQYF
. | TRBJ1-3 | TRBV6-5 | CASILGGSGNTIYF
TRBD2 | TRBJ2-5 | TRBV5-1 | CALGLAGEETQYF
TRBD1 | TRBJ1-2 | TRBV6-1 | CASSDNSGQEGYTF
. | TRBJ1-4 | TRBV7-9 | CASSPPREKLFF